A single sample gave rise to the 8 T cell receptor beta chains below, sequenced in a study of CD8+ T cells in alopecia areata. Extraction and reverse transcription of RNA yielded cDNA as the sequencing template. Repertoires were generated with immunoSEQ multiplex PCR, while TCRdb's copy carries only in-frame clones and drops some. The sample lists 100,000 to 150,000 clones, around 50% occurring once. What was sequenced was NKG2D-low CD8+ T cells sorted from blood. Receptors were obtained from a human donor with alopecia areata.

This clone has only a few counts. This CDR3 is also generated by other DNA sequences in the sample. This chain uses TRBV29-1 with TRBJ2-7, with 8 bases lining up with TRBD1. This CDR3 has 13 amino acids. V dropped 6 bases and J dropped 0; count of bases not matched to a gene: 4. CDR1 and CDR2 from the germline V gene are SQVTM and ANQGSEA. This chain's CDR3 is CSVPGQDSYEQYF. CDR3 nucleotide sequence: TGCAGCGTCCCGGGACAGGACTCCTACGAGCAGTACTTC.

This rearrangement joins TRBV29-1 to TRBJ2-2, with 8 bases matching TRBD1. CDR3 size: 15 residues. V dropped 1 base and J dropped 1; count of bases not matched to a gene: 2. Germline V gene lookup returns CDR1 SQVTM and CDR2 ANQGSEA. The CDR3 spells CSVEGGQGNTGELFF. In nucleotides, the CDR3 is TGCAGCGTTGAAGGTGGACAGGGGAACACCGGGGAGCTGTTTTTT.

This chain joins TRBV27 and TRBJ2-7, with D possibly being TRBD2 (6 bases). The ends were cut back, 2 bases at V and 1 base at J, with 9 bases in the middle. The CDR3 is 14 residues long. Per germline, CDR1 MNHEY and CDR2 SMNVEV (reference sequence). In DNA form, the CDR3 reads TGTGCCAGCAGTTTACGGGGGATATCCTACGAGCAGTACTTC. Translating it yields CASSLRGISYEQYF.

The chain joins TRBV29-1 to TRBJ2-1, with 8 nucleotides matching TRBD1. The CDR3 is made up of 16 amino acids. J gave up 2 bases and V 4 bases, and 10 bases lay outside the gene matches. CDR1 and CDR2 from the germline V gene are SQVTM and ANQGSEA. The CDR3 sequence: CSVAPPMTGAYNEQFF. The CDR3 nucleotides read TGCAGCGTTGCCCCCCCCATGACAGGGGCCTACAATGAGCAGTTCTTC.

This chain uses TRBV9 with TRBJ1-1; no clear D gene. The germline V gene encodes CDR1 SGDLS and CDR2 YYNGEE. The CDR3 consists of 12 residues. The V gene lost 0 bases and the J gene lost 9 bases, with 9 bases spanning the gap. In DNA form, the CDR3 reads TGTGCCAGCAGCGTAGTCGAGGAAAAAGCTTTCTTT. This sequence encodes CASSVVEEKAFF.

V is TRBV29-1 and J is TRBJ2-7; D possibly matches TRBD1 or TRBD2 (5 bases each). The CDR3 consists of 10 residues. V was pared by 4 bases and J by 5 bases, with 6 bases between. Germline CDR1 reads SQVTM; CDR2 reads ANQGSEA. CDR3 in DNA: TGCAGCGTTGGGGGGAACGAGCAGTACTTC. This codes for CSVGGNEQYF.

The genes are TRBV27 and TRBJ1-2, with D tentatively TRBD1 (6 bases). Germline CDR1 MNHEY, CDR2 SMNVEV (reference sequence). This CDR3 is built from 14 residues. The V and J ends lost 5 bases and 6 bases respectively, with 16 bases between them. For the CDR3, the DNA is TGTGCCAGCAGTCTCTATCAGGGGATGGATGGCTACACCTTC. This codes for CASSLYQGMDGYTF.

This chain joins TRBV29-1 and TRBJ2-7, with D unresolved. Trimming removed 0 bases at V and 3 bases at J, with 6 bases between. The length of the CDR3 is 12 residues. CDR1 and CDR2 from the germline V gene are SQVTM and ANQGSEA. CDR3 in DNA: TGCAGCGTTGAAGATGCTCTCTACGAGCAGTACTTC. Translation: CSVEDALYEQYF.